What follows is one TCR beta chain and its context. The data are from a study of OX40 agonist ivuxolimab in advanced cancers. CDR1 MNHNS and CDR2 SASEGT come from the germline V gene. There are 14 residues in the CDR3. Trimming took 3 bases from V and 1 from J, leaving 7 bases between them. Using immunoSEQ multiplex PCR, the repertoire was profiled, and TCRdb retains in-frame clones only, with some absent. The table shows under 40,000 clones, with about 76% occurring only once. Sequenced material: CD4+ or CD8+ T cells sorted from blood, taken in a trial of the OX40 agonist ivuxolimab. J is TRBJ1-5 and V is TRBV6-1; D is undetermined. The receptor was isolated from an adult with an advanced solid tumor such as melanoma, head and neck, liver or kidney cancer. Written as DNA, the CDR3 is TGTGCCAGCAGTGAGGGGAGGAGCAATCAGCCCCAGCATTTT. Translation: CASSEGRSNQPQHF.